What follows are 14 T cell receptor beta chains derived from one specimen sequenced in a study of beta chain features in type 1 diabetes. The study reverse transcribed the entire isolated RNA, so it sequenced expressed TCRB transcripts. Here immunoSEQ multiplex PCR was the method, and the copy in TCRdb shows in-frame clones only, minus some. The sample contains 350,000 to 400,000 clones, approximately 12% of which appear only once. These receptors have no identified antigens. Regarding the study as a whole: Researchers report that Type 1 diabetes patients had moderately but significantly shorter TCRB CDR3s across all four CD4+ subsets.

Sequenced input: naive CD4+ T cells from blood. These TCRs come from a woman younger than 30 with type 1 diabetes.

This clone occurred a few times. J is TRBJ2-3 and V is TRBV18, with 12 bases fitting TRBD1. Germline lookup yields CDR1 KGHSH and CDR2 LQKENI. This CDR3 region has 18 residues. V trimming: 2 bases; J trimming: 0 bases; junction bases outside the gene matches: 6. The CDR3 DNA reads as TGTGCCAGCTCACCAGTCCCGGGACAGGGGGCTAGCACAGATACGCAGTATTTT. The encoded protein is CASSPVPGQGASTDTQYF.

This clone was counted a few times. This chain joins TRBV9 and TRBJ1-3; TRBD1 aligns across 7 bases. J lost 3 bases, V lost 0 bases, and 3 bases had no gene match. The CDR3 totals 15 residues. Germline assignment: CDR1 SGDLS and CDR2 YYNGEE. In DNA form, the CDR3 reads TGTGCCAGCAGCGTAGTTCCAGGGGGTGGAAACACCATATATTTT. It yields the protein CASSVVPGGGNTIYF.

The chain joins TRBV19 to TRBJ2-2, with TRBD1 matching 9 bases. J was trimmed by 4 bases and V by 7 bases; bases with no gene match: 4. The CDR3 has 14 residues. Germline assignment: CDR1 LNHDA and CDR2 SQIVND (reference sequence). The CDR3 spells CASTGTGRTGELFF. The CDR3 region has the DNA TGTGCCAGTACAGGGACAGGGCGCACCGGGGAGCTGTTTTTT.

The chain joins TRBV29-1 to TRBJ2-7, with a tentative D call TRBD1 (5 bases). The CDR3 has 13 amino acids. The germline gives CDR1 SQVTM, CDR2 ANQGSEA. The V end lost 3 bases, the J end lost 6 bases, and 15 bases lay between the germline ends. The CDR3, as DNA: TGCAGCGTTGAGGCTATTCAGGGCGCCGAGCAGTACTTC. Translation gives CSVEAIQGAEQYF.

The rearrangement uses TRBV19 and TRBJ2-1; D is perhaps TRBD2 (5 bases). CDR3 length: 14 amino acids. Germline V gene data show CDR1 as LNHDA and CDR2 as SQIVND (reference sequence). V was trimmed by 3 bases and J by 5 bases, leaving 11 bases between them. CDR3 nucleotides: TGTGCCAGTAGTATTACCCGGGGAGACAATGAGCAGTTCTTC. Encoded protein: CASSITRGDNEQFF. The whole variable domain, remainder taken from reference TRBV19 and TRBJ2-1, is DGGITQSPKYLFRKEGQNVTLSCEQNLNHDAMYWYRQDPGQGLRLIYYSQIVNDFQKGDIAEGYSVSREKKESFPLTVTSAQKNPTAFYLCASSITRGDNEQFFGPGTRLTVL.

This clone came up a few times. This chain uses TRBV27 with TRBJ2-2, with unresolved D. The V end was cut by 2 bases, the J end by 5 bases, with 12 bases between. Germline V gene sequence: CDR1 MNHEY, CDR2 SMNVEV (reference sequence). This CDR3 region has 15 residues. For the CDR3, the DNA is TGTGCCAGCAGTTTAACCAGCGAGAGAACCGGGGAGCTGTTTTTT. The encoded protein is CASSLTSERTGELFF.

This chain joins TRBV11-2 and TRBJ2-7; 7 bases fit TRBD1. With 3 bases clipped from V and 3 bases from J, the junction kept 8 bases outside the gene matches. The germline V gene has CDR1 SGHAT and CDR2 FQNNGV. This CDR3 contains 15 residues. The CDR3 DNA reads as TGTGCCAGCAGCTTGCTAGGGACAGACCTCTACGAGCAGTACTTC. Translating gives CASSLLGTDLYEQYF.

This clone was observed a handful of times. The V gene is TRBV18, the J gene TRBJ2-7; TRBD1 matches 11 bases. J gave up 3 bases and V 2 bases, and 6 bases lay outside the gene matches. This CDR3 contains 16 residues. Germline CDR1 reads KGHSH; CDR2 reads LQKENI. The CDR3 loop is CASSPKVGTGGYEQYF. In nucleotides, the CDR3 is TGTGCCAGCTCACCAAAGGTTGGGACAGGGGGCTACGAGCAGTACTTC.

This clone was counted between two and nine times. The genes are TRBV30 and TRBJ1-2; 7 bases align to TRBD1. This CDR3 has 12 residues. V gave up 5 bases and J gave up 5 bases; unmatched junction bases: 5. Germline-derived CDR1 and CDR2 are GTSNPN and SVGIG (reference sequence). The CDR3 loop is CAWDRDTYGYTF. Here the CDR3 DNA reads TGTGCCTGGGACAGGGACACTTATGGCTACACCTTC.

Regarding this clone: The sample has other DNA sequences that encode this CDR3 too. The chain links TRBV6-5 to TRBJ2-7; D may be TRBD1 (5 bases). V was trimmed by 0 bases and J by 2 bases, leaving 11 bases between them. Germline CDR1 is MNHEY and CDR2 is SVGAGI. This CDR3 is built from 15 residues. In DNA, the CDR3 is TGTGCCAGCAGTTACTCCAGGCAGGGTACCTACGAGCAGTACTTC. Its translation is CASSYSRQGTYEQYF.

This chain uses TRBV6-1 with TRBJ2-1; D is unresolved. V was cut by 4 bases and J by 3 bases, with 4 bases left in between. CDR3 length: 12 residues. Germline CDR1 is MNHNS and CDR2 is SASEGT. CDR3 bases: TGTGCCAGCAGTGGGAGCTACAATGAGCAGTTCTTC. Translating it yields CASSGSYNEQFF.

This clone has just a few counts. The chain employs TRBV27 and TRBJ2-5; tentatively, D is TRBD2 (6 bases). Germline values: CDR1 MNHEY, CDR2 SMNVEV (reference sequence). CDR3 length: 15 residues. The V gene lost 6 bases and the J gene lost 2 bases, with 16 bases spanning the gap. The CDR3 DNA reads as TGTGCCAGCAGCCGCGGCGGGGCGGGACAAGAGACCCAGTACTTC. Protein sequence: CASSRGGAGQETQYF.

This clone appeared a few times. V usage is TRBV29-1 and J usage is TRBJ1-3; possibly TRBD1 for D (5 bases). Trimming cost V 4 bases and J 2 bases, with 9 bases left between them. The CDR3 is 13 residues long. In germline, CDR1 is SQVTM, CDR2 ANQGSEA. CDR3 sequence (DNA): TGCAGCGTTGTGAGGACAACTGGAAACACCATATATTTT. It is translated as CSVVRTTGNTIYF.

This rearrangement joins TRBV30 to TRBJ1-4, with 8 positions matching TRBD1. The germline V gene has CDR1 GTSNPN and CDR2 SVGIG (reference sequence). With 2 bases clipped from V and 8 bases from J, the junction kept 4 bases outside the gene matches. The CDR3 contains 13 residues. CDR3 region: CAWSRRGHEKLFF. The CDR3 nucleotides read TGTGCCTGGAGTCGCAGGGGGCACGAAAAACTGTTTTTT.